This passage covers 30 T cell receptor beta chains from one sample sequenced in a study of blood T cell repertoires in COVID-19. The assay was immunoSEQ multiplex PCR, and TCRdb's table has in-frame clones only and misses some. The sample lists 250,000 to 350,000 clones; more than 85% were seen once. Sequences were obtained from peripheral blood. These receptors all come from a young man with acute or convalescent COVID-19.

The V call is TRBV18, the J call TRBJ2-7, with 12 bases identical to TRBD1. The V and J ends lost 3 bases and 3 bases, in that order; junction bases with no gene match: 12. Per the germline V gene, CDR1 is KGHSH and CDR2 is LQKENI. The CDR3 has 18 residues. CDR3 in amino acids: CASSPGGVGTGGYYEQYF. Written as DNA, the CDR3 is TGTGCCAGCTCACCCGGGGGCGTGGGGACAGGGGGCTACTACGAGCAGTACTTC.

The genes are TRBV11-2 and TRBJ1-2, with unresolved D. V shed 0 bases and J shed 2 bases, with 4 bases lying between them. The CDR3 extends over 13 amino acids. The germline V gene has CDR1 SGHAT and CDR2 FQNNGV. CDR3 coding DNA: TGTGCCAGCAGCTTAGATGAGAACTATGGCTACACCTTC. Translated: CASSLDENYGYTF.

The chain joins TRBV28 to TRBJ1-2; 8 nucleotides match TRBD1. V lost 6 bases, J lost 2 bases, and 5 bases stayed unmatched. CDR3 length: 14 amino acids. CDR1 and CDR2 from the germline V gene are MDHEN and SYDVKM. The CDR3, as DNA: TGTGCCAGCAGGGGACAGGCCATCAACTATGGCTACACCTTC. This translates into CASRGQAINYGYTF.

The chain carries TRBV7-8 and TRBJ2-5, with 7 bases aligning to TRBD2. Trimming removed 5 bases from V and 4 bases from J; junction bases left unmatched: 13. Germline V lookup: CDR1 SGHVS, CDR2 FQNEAQ. CDR3 size: 16 residues. The CDR3 sequence: CASSPFAGERRETQYF. The CDR3 coding sequence is TGTGCCAGCAGCCCCTTTGCGGGAGAGAGAAGAGAGACCCAGTACTTC.

The V call is TRBV18, the J call TRBJ2-3; 9 positions match TRBD2. V lost 3 bases, J lost 0 bases, and 4 bases stayed unmatched. Germline CDR1 is KGHSH and CDR2 is LQKENI. This CDR3 comprises 16 residues. The CDR3 sequence: CASSPRAGGSTDTQYF. Here the CDR3 DNA reads TGTGCCAGCTCACCCCGAGCGGGGGGCAGCACAGATACGCAGTATTTT. Combining the CDR3 with reference TRBV18 and TRBJ2-3 gives the whole variable domain NAGVMQNPRHLVRRRGQEARLRCSPMKGHSHVYWYRQLPEEGLKFMVYLQKENIIDESGMPKERFSAEFPKEGPSILRIQQVVRGDSAAYFCASSPRAGGSTDTQYFGPGTRLTVL.

The gene calls are TRBV9 and TRBJ2-5; no clear D. CDR3 length: 15 residues. V was cut by 0 bases and J by 2 bases, with 11 bases left in between. Looked up from germline, CDR1 is SGDLS and CDR2 is YYNGEE. CDR3 nucleotide sequence: TGTGCCAGCAGCGTAGCTACGGTCGGGCAAGAGACCCAGTACTTC. This encodes CASSVATVGQETQYF. Using reference TRBV9 and TRBJ2-5 for the parts outside the CDR3, the full variable domain is DSGVTQTPKHLITATGQRVTLRCSPRSGDLSVYWYQQSLDQGLQFLIQYYNGEERAKGNILERFSAQQFPDLHSELNLSSLELGDSALYFCASSVATVGQETQYFGPGTRLLVL.

V and J are TRBV6-5 and TRBJ2-7, with a weak D call TRBD2 (6 bases). Germline V gene lookup returns CDR1 MNHEY and CDR2 SVGAGI. The CDR3 contains 14 residues. V gave up 5 bases and J gave up 4 bases, with 15 bases separating them. CDR3 in DNA: TGTGCCAGCAGTCCTTGGGGACTTATTTACGAGCAGTACTTC. Amino acid sequence: CASSPWGLIYEQYF.

The chain joins TRBV19 to TRBJ1-1; 7 nucleotides match TRBD1. Trimming at V came to 4 bases and at J to 0 bases, leaving 8 bases not matched to a gene. The CDR3 is made up of 16 amino acids. Germline lookup yields CDR1 LNHDA and CDR2 SQIVND (reference sequence). This CDR3 is CASSRLLRGMNTEAFF. In DNA form, the CDR3 reads TGTGCCAGTAGTAGACTCCTCAGGGGGATGAACACTGAAGCTTTCTTT.

V and J are TRBV10-3 and TRBJ1-5; possible D gene TRBD1, 6 bases. The germline V and J ends were trimmed by 5 bases and 7 bases, with 15 bases remaining between them. This CDR3 spans 14 amino acids. The germline V gene has CDR1 ENHRY and CDR2 SYGVKD. CDR3 coding DNA: TGTGCCATCAGTTCAGGGGCTAGGGAGCAGCCCCAGCATTTT. It yields the protein CAISSGAREQPQHF.

This chain links TRBV7-9 with TRBJ1-5; TRBD1 matches 11 bases. CDR1 and CDR2 (germline): SEHNR, FQNEAQ (reference sequence). The CDR3 is 15 residues long. J gave up 5 bases and V 5 bases, and 5 bases lay outside the gene matches. DNA for the CDR3: TGTGCCAGCAGCCTCGGGACAGGGGGTTATCAGCCCCAGCATTTT. Its translation is CASSLGTGGYQPQHF. The whole variable domain, filled in from reference TRBV7-9 and TRBJ1-5, reads DTGVSQNPRHKITKRGQNVTFRCDPISEHNRLYWYRQTLGQGPEFLTYFQNEAQLEKSRLLSDRFSAERPKGSFSTLEIQRTEQGDSAMYLCASSLGTGGYQPQHFGDGTRLSIL.

The rearrangement links TRBV21-1 to TRBJ2-3; TRBD1, the table's D call, was not compared with the DNA. TRBV21-1 counts as a pseudogene. The CDR3 is made up of 17 amino acids. CDR3 DNA: TGTGCCAGCAGCAAAGGGGCTCAAAAATACAGCACAGATACGCAGTATTTT. Translation: CASSKGAQKYSTDTQYF.

V and J are TRBV18 and TRBJ2-1; TRBD1 matches 10 bases. Trimming at V came to 4 bases and at J to 7 bases, leaving 10 bases not matched to a gene. Per the germline V gene, CDR1 is KGHSH and CDR2 is LQKENI. This CDR3 region has 16 residues. CDR3: CASSRAGTGVINEQFF. In nucleotides, the CDR3 is TGTGCCAGCTCACGAGCCGGGACAGGGGTGATTAATGAGCAGTTCTTC.

V usage is TRBV6-1 and J usage is TRBJ2-5, with D possibly matching TRBD2 (6 bases). The CDR3 contains 15 residues. The germline gives CDR1 MNHNS, CDR2 SASEGT. Trimming left V 2 bases short and J 0 bases short, with 10 bases between. The DNA of the CDR3 is TGTGCCAGCAGTGAAACTCTAGCGAACCAAGAGACCCAGTACTTC. Amino acid sequence: CASSETLANQETQYF.

This chain uses TRBV7-2 with TRBJ2-7; the match to TRBD1 covers 7 bases. Germline CDR1 reads SGHTA; CDR2 reads FQGNSA. Trimming took 5 bases from V and 0 from J; bases not matched to a gene: 4. The CDR3 runs to 14 residues. In nucleotides, the CDR3 is TGTGCCAGCAGCGAAAACAGGGGCTCCTACGAGCAGTACTTC. Translating gives CASSENRGSYEQYF.

The genes are TRBV19 and TRBJ2-7; TRBD2 is a possible D gene (5 bases). The V gene's germline CDR1 is LNHDA and CDR2 SQIVND (reference sequence). The CDR3 has 14 residues. V was trimmed by 5 bases and J by 5 bases, leaving 16 bases between them. The CDR3 nucleotides read TGTGCCAGTAGTCTCGGCTACAGCGGCGACGAGCAGTACTTC. Encoded protein: CASSLGYSGDEQYF.

The V call is TRBV2, the J call TRBJ1-2, with D unresolved. This CDR3 is built from 13 residues. In germline, CDR1 is SNHLY, CDR2 FYNNEI. Between the trimmed V and J ends, which lost 2 bases and 0 bases, there was a span of 4 bases. For the CDR3, the DNA is TGTGCCAGCAGTGAATCAGCTAACTATGGCTACACCTTC. It specifies CASSESANYGYTF. Complete variable domain (other parts from reference TRBV2 and TRBJ1-2): EPEVTQTPSHQVTQMGQEVILRCVPISNHLYFYWYRQILGQKVEFLVSFYNNEISEKSEIFDDQFSVERPDGSNFTLKIRSTKLEDSAMYFCASSESANYGYTFGSGTRLTVV.

This clone was counted once. The chain joins TRBV6-5 to TRBJ2-2, with 8 positions matching TRBD1. Germline-derived CDR1 and CDR2 are MNHEY and SVGAGI. With 6 bases clipped from V and 3 bases from J, the junction kept 3 bases outside the gene matches. This CDR3 has 14 residues. This CDR3 is CASRLGQDTGELFF. CDR3 coding DNA: TGTGCCAGCAGATTGGGACAGGACACCGGGGAGCTGTTTTTT.

V and J are TRBV3-1 (or the pseudogene TRBV3-2) and TRBJ2-7; 11 bases agree with TRBD2. Germline CDR1 is LGHDT and CDR2 is YNNKEL (reference sequence). V was clipped by 3 bases and J by 2 bases; unmatched bases: 3. The length of the CDR3 is 15 residues. The CDR3 is CASSHASGGTYEQYF. For the CDR3, the DNA is TGTGCCAGCAGCCACGCTAGCGGGGGGACCTACGAGCAGTACTTC.

The rearrangement uses TRBV7-2 and TRBJ1-6; D unclear. The CDR3 is made up of 14 amino acids. CDR1 SGHTA and CDR2 FQGNSA come from the germline V gene. V shed 1 base and J shed 6 bases, with 7 bases lying between them. CDR3 bases: TGTGCCAGCAGCTTAGTGGTCAGTAATTCACCCCTCCACTTT. Encoded protein: CASSLVVSNSPLHF. The full variable domain, in which reference TRBV7-2 and TRBJ1-6 provide the parts outside the CDR3, is GAGVSQSPSNKVTEKGKDVELRCDPISGHTALYWYRQSLGQGLEFLIYFQGNSAPDKSGLPSDRFSAERTGGSVSTLTIQRTQQEDSAVYLCASSLVVSNSPLHFGNGTRLTVT.

The V call is TRBV12-5, the J call TRBJ1-5; D possibly corresponds to TRBD1 (6 bases). Germline V lookup: CDR1 LGHNT, CDR2 FRNRAP. V was pared by 1 base and J by 1 base, with 11 bases between. The CDR3 covers 16 residues. CDR3 bases: TGTGCTAGTGGTTTGGCGCAGGGGATCAGCAATCAGCCCCAGCATTTT. It is translated as CASGLAQGISNQPQHF.

About this clone itself: The identical CDR3 is also encoded by other nucleotide sequences in the sample. The chain links TRBV7-3 to TRBJ2-2, with 7 bases matching TRBD2. Per the germline V gene, CDR1 is SGHTA and CDR2 is FQGTGA. The CDR3 sequence is 13 residues long. V trimming: 2 bases; J trimming: 8 bases; junction bases outside the gene matches: 2. CDR3 protein: CASSLGGGGELFF. In nucleotides, the CDR3 is TGTGCCAGCAGCTTAGGGGGAGGGGGGGAGCTGTTTTTT. Variable domain in full (rest from reference TRBV7-3 and TRBJ2-2): GAGVSQTPSNKVTEKGKYVELRCDPISGHTALYWYRQSLGQGPEFLIYFQGTGAADDSGLPNDRFFAVRPEGSVSTLKIQRTERGDSAVYLCASSLGGGGELFFGEGSRLTVL.

The genes are TRBV5-1 and TRBJ2-7; D is possibly TRBD1 (6 bases). Germline V CDR1 and CDR2: SGHRS, YFSETQ. The CDR3 is 14 amino acids. V was clipped by 9 bases and J by 3 bases, with 19 bases between them. The CDR3 coding sequence is TGCGCCACCTCTCCAGGGGCAAATAGCTACGAGCAGTACTTC. This gives the protein CATSPGANSYEQYF.

This clone has only a few counts. J is TRBJ1-2 and V is TRBV19; maybe TRBD1 (5 bases). This CDR3 is built from 15 residues. CDR1 is LNHDA, CDR2 SQIVND, per germline (reference sequence). The V gene lost 7 bases and the J gene lost 8 bases, with 23 bases spanning the gap. The CDR3 DNA is TGTGCCAGTACCGATACGTGGCAGGGCATTGGAGGCTACACCTTC. It specifies CASTDTWQGIGGYTF.

This clone was found a few times. The chain combines TRBV30 with TRBJ1-5; D not resolved. The V gene lost 0 bases and the J gene lost 5 bases, with 11 bases spanning the gap. This CDR3 has 14 residues. Germline lookup yields CDR1 GTSNPN and CDR2 SVGIG (reference sequence). This CDR3 reads CAWSVYNADQPQHF. The CDR3 DNA sequence: TGTGCCTGGAGTGTATACAACGCGGATCAGCCCCAGCATTTT.

V and J are TRBV27 and TRBJ1-1, with D tentatively TRBD1 (5 bases). V was shortened by 4 bases and J by 1 base, with 13 bases between the two germline ends. The CDR3 contains 15 residues. CDR1 and CDR2 from the germline V gene are MNHEY and SMNVEV (reference sequence). Here the CDR3 reads CASSSLRQTNTEAFF. The CDR3 DNA sequence: TGTGCCAGCAGTTCCCTCAGACAGACGAACACTGAAGCTTTCTTT.

This sequence joins TRBV30 and TRBJ2-3, with D hard to call. Looked up from germline, CDR1 is GTSNPN and CDR2 is SVGIG (reference sequence). The length of the CDR3 is 14 residues. Trimming removed 0 bases at V and 6 bases at J, with 13 bases between. CDR3: CAWSVPPGEDTQYF. The CDR3 DNA is TGTGCCTGGAGTGTACCCCCGGGTGAGGATACGCAGTATTTT.

The chain employs TRBV7-9 and TRBJ1-4, with D unclear. The V end was cut by 1 base, the J end by 4 bases, with 4 bases between. The CDR3 has 13 residues. Germline V CDR1 and CDR2: SEHNR, FQNEAQ (reference sequence). For the CDR3, the DNA is TGTGCCAGCAGCTTAGGCGGTAATGAAAAACTGTTTTTT. It encodes CASSLGGNEKLFF.

This clone was detected only a few times. The chain recombines TRBV5-4 with TRBJ1-4; TRBD1 agrees at 10 bases. Unmatched junction bases numbered 8, after V lost 4 bases and J lost 8 bases. This CDR3 contains 15 residues. Germline CDR1 SGHNT, CDR2 YYREEE (reference sequence). The CDR3 bases are TGTGCCAGCAGCATTTACGGGACAGGGGACGAAAAACTGTTTTTT. As protein: CASSIYGTGDEKLFF.

The chain is built from TRBV18 and TRBJ1-5; no clear D. CDR1 is KGHSH and CDR2 is LQKENI in the germline V gene. The CDR3 sequence is 16 residues long. The V end lost 2 bases, the J end lost 1 base, and 12 bases lay between the germline ends. Written as DNA, the CDR3 is TGTGCCAGCTCACCAAGCCGATCGGGAAGCAATCAGCCCCAGCATTTT. The encoded protein is CASSPSRSGSNQPQHF.

In this sample, this clone turned up a few times. The chain has TRBV28 and TRBJ1-2, with a weak D call TRBD1 (6 bases). Per germline, CDR1 MDHEN and CDR2 SYDVKM. This CDR3 spans 17 amino acids. With 6 bases removed from V and 0 bases from J, the gap between germline ends came to 20 bases. Here the CDR3 reads CASSLQGRGTANYGYTF. The CDR3 bases are TGTGCCAGCAGCTTGCAGGGGAGGGGTACCGCTAACTATGGCTACACCTTC.